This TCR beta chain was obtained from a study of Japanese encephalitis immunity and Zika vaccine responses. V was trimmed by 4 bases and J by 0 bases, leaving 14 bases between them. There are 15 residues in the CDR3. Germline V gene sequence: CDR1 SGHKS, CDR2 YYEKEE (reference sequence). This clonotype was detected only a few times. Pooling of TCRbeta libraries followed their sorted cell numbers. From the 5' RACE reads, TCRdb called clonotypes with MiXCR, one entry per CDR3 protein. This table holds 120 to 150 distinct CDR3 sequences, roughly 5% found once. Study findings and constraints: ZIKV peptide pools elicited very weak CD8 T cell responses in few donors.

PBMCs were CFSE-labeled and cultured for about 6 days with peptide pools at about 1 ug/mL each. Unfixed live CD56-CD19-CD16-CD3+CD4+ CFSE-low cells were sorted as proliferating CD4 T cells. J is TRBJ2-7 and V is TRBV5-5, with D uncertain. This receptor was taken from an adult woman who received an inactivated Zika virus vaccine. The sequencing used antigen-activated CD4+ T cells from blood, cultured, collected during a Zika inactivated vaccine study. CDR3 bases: TGTGCCAGCAGCCTACGACCGTTGCTCTCCTACGAGCAGTACTTC. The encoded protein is CASSLRPLLSYEQYF.